This T cell receptor (beta chain) derives from a study of control samples from healthy donors and cancer patients. Repertoires were generated with immunoSEQ multiplex PCR, while TCRdb's copy carries only in-frame clones and drops some. This table holds fewer than 200,000 clones, just over 85% found once. V lost 6 bases and J lost 0; bases outside the gene matches: 2. CDR3 length: 15 amino acids. From germline, CDR1 is SEHNR and CDR2 FQNEAQ (reference sequence). Material: blood. This chain joins TRBV7-9 and TRBJ2-1; 10 bases map to TRBD2. The TCR comes from a woman aged 25 to 39 in good health. CDR3 nucleotide sequence: TGTGCCAGCAGTCCTAGCGGGAGCTCCTACAATGAGCAGTTCTTC. The encoded protein is CASSPSGSSYNEQFF.